Listed below are T cell receptor beta chains from one sample, sequenced in a study of blood T cell repertoires in COVID-19. Sequencing was performed with immunoSEQ multiplex PCR; in TCRdb, only in-frame clones are kept and a portion is missing. The top ten clones hold roughly 0.72% of a sample with some 460,000 clones, about nine tenths of them seen once. The material sequenced was PBMCs or T cells enriched from blood (not recorded which). These receptors were taken from a young woman who had recovered from COVID-19. The CDR3 runs from the conserved cysteine through the conserved F or W. D genes are given only for firm matches. Not every row has a clone size; where given, it reads once, few, many or a size class.

>-|-|TRBJ1-2|TRBV3-1/TRBV3-2
CASSQGAGNGYTF
TGTGCCAGCAGCCAAGGGGCGGGGAATGGCTACACCTTC
>-|-|TRBJ2-6|TRBV6-1
CASSEEGWSGANVLTF
TGTGCCAGCAGTGAAGAGGGGTGGTCTGGGGCCAACGTCCTGACTTTC
>-|-|TRBJ2-1|TRBV6-7
CASSYSACRGGRAPSYNEQFF
TGTGCCAGCAGTTACTCGGCCTGTAGGGGGGGCCGTGCTCCCTCCTACAATGAGCAGTTCTTC
>-|-|TRBJ2-2|TRBV28
CASSFVFTGELFF
TGTGCCAGCAGTTTCGTATTCACCGGGGAGCTGTTTTTT
>TRBD1|-|TRBJ1-5|TRBV4-1
CASSQGWAGGSQPQHF
TGCGCCAGCAGCCAAGGGTGGGCAGGGGGGAGTCAGCCCCAGCATTTT
>-|-|TRBJ1-5|TRBV2
CASTPGENQPQHF
TGTGCCAGCACCCCGGGGGAAAATCAGCCCCAGCATTTT
>TRBD1|once|TRBJ2-7|TRBV5-1
CASSQGDRNSYEQYF
TGCGCCAGCAGCCAGGGGGACAGAAACTCCTACGAGCAGTACTTC
>-|-|TRBJ1-5|TRBV28
CASSPSGQGYQPQHF
TGTGCCAGCAGTCCGTCAGGGCAAGGGTATCAGCCCCAGCATTTT
>-|-|TRBJ1-6|TRBV30
CAWRKDSPILNSPLHF
TGTGCCTGGAGGAAAGACAGCCCAATCCTCAATTCACCCCTCCACTTT
>-|-|TRBJ1-3|TRBV27
CASKLAGSGNTIYF
TGTGCCAGCAAGCTAGCGGGCTCTGGAAACACCATATATTTT
>-|-|TRBJ1-4|TRBV24-1
CATSAGPDEKLFF
TGTGCCACCAGTGCTGGGCCAGATGAAAAACTGTTTTTT
>-|-|TRBJ1-1|TRBV5-1
CASSGHRETEAFF
TGCGCCAGCAGTGGACACCGGGAGACTGAAGCTTTCTTT
>-|-|TRBJ1-6|TRBV7-9
CASSHTVENSPLHF
TGTGCCAGCAGCCATACAGTGGAAAATTCACCCCTCCACTTT
>-|-|TRBJ2-1|TRBV7-6
CARRTQALPYNEQFF
TGTGCCAGGAGGACACAGGCCCTTCCCTACAATGAGCAGTTCTTC
>TRBD2|-|TRBJ2-5|TRBV6-5
CASSYSAGGKETQYF
TGTGCCAGCAGTTACTCAGCGGGGGGTAAAGAGACCCAGTACTTC
>-|-|TRBJ2-5|TRBV18
CASSAGTETQYF
TGTGCCAGCTCAGCGGGGACGGAGACCCAGTACTTC
>TRBD1|-|TRBJ1-2|TRBV5-1
CASSLKQGAGYGYTF
TGCGCCAGCAGCTTAAAACAGGGGGCCGGCTATGGCTACACCTTC
>TRBD1|-|TRBJ1-5|TRBV19
CASRNNGQGRNQPQHF
TGTGCCAGTAGGAATAACGGACAGGGGCGCAATCAGCCCCAGCATTTT
>TRBD1|-|TRBJ2-3|TRBV28
CASSLGTGGAFDTQYF
TGTGCCAGCAGCCTGGGGACAGGGGGGGCATTCGATACGCAGTATTTT
>-|-|TRBJ1-3|TRBV6-5
CASSLGLSGNTIYF
TGTGCCAGCAGCCTTGGCCTTTCTGGAAACACCATATATTTT
>-|once|TRBJ1-4|TRBV30
CAWDGVNEKLFF
TGTGCCTGGGACGGGGTGAATGAAAAACTGTTTTTT
>-|-|TRBJ1-4|TRBV19
CASNRVGEKLFF
TGTGCCAGTAACAGGGTTGGCGAAAAACTGTTTTTT
>TRBD1|-|TRBJ1-1|TRBV18
CASSPKMQGDTEAFF
TGTGCCAGCTCACCTAAGATGCAGGGGGACACTGAAGCTTTCTTT
>TRBD1|-|TRBJ1-5|TRBV4-1
CASSQGTGTYYSNQPQHF
TGCGCCAGCAGCCAGGGGACAGGTACCTATTATAGCAATCAGCCCCAGCATTTT
>-|-|TRBJ1-2|TRBV2
CASSEEGGGVGYTF
TGTGCCAGCAGTGAGGAGGGGGGAGGGGTTGGCTACACCTTC
>TRBD1|-|TRBJ2-7|TRBV29-1
CSVEHYTMGQGSYEQYF
TGCAGCGTTGAACACTATACCATGGGACAGGGGTCCTACGAGCAGTACTTC